This TCR beta chain stems from a study of regulatory T cells in long-lasting Graves disease. Study context: The study enrolled newly diagnosed Graves' patients on antithyroid drugs under 3 months. Study findings and constraints: Persistent patients shared more public clonotypes (2,741) than newly diagnosed patients (approximately 1,000).

CDR1 is SGHRS and CDR2 is YFSETQ in the germline V gene. The CDR3 extends over 17 amino acids. V lost 0 bases and J 2 bases, leaving 17 bases between the germline ends. Described time point: newly diagnosed GD, antithyroid drugs for less than 3 months. The TCR library was made from RNA extracted from PBMCs. There are many counts of this clonotype. Its antigen is undetermined. The TCR beta library used iRepertoire HTBI primers with Arm-PCR amplification of CDR3. TCRdb independently ran MiXCR on the multiplex PCR reads; one entry per CDR3 protein. The data hold approximately 470,000 distinct CDR3 sequences, with roughly 15% observed a single time. This sample was also put to use in a study of T cells in Graves' hyperthyroidism and ophthalmopathy. That work adds: The HTBI primer set drove a first-round RT-PCR of the TCR CDR3. In blood, most of the thyroid clonotypes expanded above 0.001 were also present.

The receptor's source is a middle-aged man with Graves disease. The sequencing here drew on peripheral blood mononuclear cells (PBMCs), taken at new diagnosis, from a patient treated with antithyroid drugs. The chain has TRBV5-1 and TRBJ1-1, with D possibly TRBD1 on 6 matching bases. This chain's CDR3 is CASSLAPSGTRNTEAFF. The CDR3 DNA reads TGCGCCAGCAGCTTGGCCCCCTCCGGGACAAGAAACACTGAAGCTTTCTTT.